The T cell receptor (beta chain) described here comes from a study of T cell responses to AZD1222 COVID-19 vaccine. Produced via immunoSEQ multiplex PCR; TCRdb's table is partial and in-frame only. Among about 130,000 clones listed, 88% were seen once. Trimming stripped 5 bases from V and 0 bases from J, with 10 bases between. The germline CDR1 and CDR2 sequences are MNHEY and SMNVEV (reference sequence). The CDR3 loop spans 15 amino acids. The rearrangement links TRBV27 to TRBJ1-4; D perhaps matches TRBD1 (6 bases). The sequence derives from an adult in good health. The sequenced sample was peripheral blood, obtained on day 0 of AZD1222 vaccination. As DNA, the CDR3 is TGTGCCAGCAGTCGACAGGTAGCAACTAATGAAAAACTGTTTTTT. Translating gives CASSRQVATNEKLFF.